These 9 T cell receptor beta chains came from one sample sequenced in a study of shared clonotypes between healthy human individuals. This table comes from immunoSEQ multiplex PCR, and its TCRdb copy is limited to in-frame clones, with some not included. The sample contains fewer than 3 million clones, less than 95% of which appear only once. Material for sequencing was naive CD4+ T cells from PBMCs. Subset defined: CD45RA+ positively selected. The receptors come from a man aged 18 to 30 in good health. Some clones in this sample may be carry-over from other donors' samples.

A remark on this clone: Different DNA sequences within this sample yield the same CDR3. This sequence joins TRBV5-1 and TRBJ2-2, with unresolved D. The CDR3 spans 15 residues. CDR1 is SGHRS, CDR2 YFSETQ, per germline. V lost 2 bases and J 0 bases, leaving 8 bases between the germline ends. In DNA form, the CDR3 reads TGCGCCAGCAGCTTTAGGGATTCGAACACCGGGGAGCTGTTTTTT. The encoded protein is CASSFRDSNTGELFF. Supplemented by reference TRBV5-1 and TRBJ2-2, the full variable domain reads KAGVTQTPRYLIKTRGQQVTLSCSPISGHRSVSWYQQTPGQGLQFLFEYFSETQRNKGNFPGRFSGRQFSNSRSEMNVSTLELGDSALYLCASSFRDSNTGELFFGEGSRLTVL.

The chain is built from TRBV7-9 and TRBJ2-5; D is ambiguous. V lost 5 bases and J lost 4, with 11 bases in between. The CDR3 consists of 13 residues. The germline gives CDR1 SEHNR, CDR2 FQNEAQ (reference sequence). CDR3 amino acids: CASSPRPGETQYF. CDR3 DNA: TGTGCCAGCAGCCCCAGACCTGGAGAGACCCAGTACTTC.

V usage is TRBV4-1 and J usage is TRBJ2-5; D is undetermined. The CDR3 contains 18 residues. V lost 1 base and J 4 bases, leaving 22 bases between the germline ends. Germline CDR1 is MGHRA and CDR2 is YSYEKL. The CDR3, as DNA: TGCGCCAGCAGCCAAGGTCTTAGCCCACGTGGGGAAGGAGAGACCCAGTACTTC. It is translated as CASSQGLSPRGEGETQYF.

In this sample, this clone turned up once. V and J are TRBV7-9 and TRBJ2-7, with D unclear. Germline CDR1 is SEHNR and CDR2 is FQNEAQ (reference sequence). Between the trimmed V and J ends, which lost 7 bases and 3 bases, there was a span of 19 bases. This CDR3 region has 15 residues. The CDR3 loop is CASTGLGASYYEQYF. The CDR3 DNA reads as TGTGCCAGCACCGGGTTGGGTGCTTCTTACTACGAGCAGTACTTC. Full variable domain (outside the CDR3, taken from reference TRBV7-9 and TRBJ2-7): DTGVSQNPRHKITKRGQNVTFRCDPISEHNRLYWYRQTLGQGPEFLTYFQNEAQLEKSRLLSDRFSAERPKGSFSTLEIQRTEQGDSAMYLCASTGLGASYYEQYFGPGTRLTVT.

The chain is built from TRBV5-4 and TRBJ2-1; D is undetermined. Between the trimmed V and J ends, which lost 4 bases and 7 bases, there was a span of 12 bases. This CDR3 has 13 residues. Germline V gene sequence: CDR1 SGHNT, CDR2 YYREEE (reference sequence). The chain's CDR3 is CASSAGRPNEQFF. CDR3 nucleotide sequence: TGTGCCAGCAGCGCTGGTCGACCAAATGAGCAGTTCTTC.

On this clone itself: Other DNA sequences in this specimen translate into the identical CDR3. The V gene is TRBV7-2, the J gene TRBJ2-1; 14 bases map to TRBD2. CDR1 and CDR2 (germline): SGHTA, FQGNSA. The CDR3 is 15 amino acids. V was clipped by 3 bases and J by 7 bases; unmatched bases: 2. CDR3 coding DNA: TGTGCCAGCAGCTTTAGGACTAGCGGGAGGAATGAGCAGTTCTTC. This sequence encodes CASSFRTSGRNEQFF.

The chain links TRBV18 to TRBJ2-5; TRBD2 is a possible D gene (6 bases). The V and J ends lost 6 bases and 4 bases respectively, with 18 bases between them. The CDR3 consists of 15 residues. Germline V gene sequence: CDR1 KGHSH, CDR2 LQKENI. The CDR3 loop is CASSTILAMGETQYF. In DNA, the CDR3 is TGTGCCAGCTCCACCATACTAGCCATGGGAGAGACCCAGTACTTC.

The V call is TRBV28, the J call TRBJ1-4; possibly TRBD1 for D (6 bases). The CDR3 sequence is 15 residues long. Trimming cost V 3 bases and J 3 bases, with 11 bases left between them. Germline loops: CDR1 MDHEN, CDR2 SYDVKM. The CDR3 DNA sequence: TGTGCCAGCAGTTTTGCGGGGGCGGCTAATGAAAAACTGTTTTTT. Translated, it gives CASSFAGAANEKLFF. The whole variable domain, remainder taken from reference TRBV28 and TRBJ1-4, is DVKVTQSSRYLVKRTGEKVFLECVQDMDHENMFWYRQDPGLGLRLIYFSYDVKMKEKGDIPEGYSVSREKKERFSLILESASTNQTSMYLCASSFAGAANEKLFFGSGTQLSVL.

The chain joins TRBV29-1 to TRBJ1-1; the D is unclear. V was cut by 5 bases and J by 0 bases, with 19 bases left in between. The CDR3 extends over 16 amino acids. The germline gives CDR1 SQVTM, CDR2 ANQGSEA. CDR3 bases: TGCAGCGTTCGGCAGCTCCCAATTCCCATGAACACTGAAGCTTTCTTT. This codes for CSVRQLPIPMNTEAFF.